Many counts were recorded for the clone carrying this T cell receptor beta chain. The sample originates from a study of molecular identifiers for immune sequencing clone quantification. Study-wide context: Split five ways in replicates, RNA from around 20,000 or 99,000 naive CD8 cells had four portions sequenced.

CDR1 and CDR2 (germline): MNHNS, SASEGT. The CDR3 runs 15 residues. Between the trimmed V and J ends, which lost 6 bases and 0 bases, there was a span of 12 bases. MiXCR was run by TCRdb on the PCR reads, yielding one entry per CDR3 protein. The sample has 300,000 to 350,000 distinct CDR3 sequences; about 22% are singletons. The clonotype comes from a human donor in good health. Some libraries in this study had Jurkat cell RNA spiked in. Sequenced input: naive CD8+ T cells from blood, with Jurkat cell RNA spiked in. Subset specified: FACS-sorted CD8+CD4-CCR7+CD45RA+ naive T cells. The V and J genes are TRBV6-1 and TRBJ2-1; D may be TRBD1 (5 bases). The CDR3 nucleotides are TGTGCCAGCAGGGGTAGACAGAGCTCCTACAATGAGCAGTTCTTC. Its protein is CASRGRQSSYNEQFF.